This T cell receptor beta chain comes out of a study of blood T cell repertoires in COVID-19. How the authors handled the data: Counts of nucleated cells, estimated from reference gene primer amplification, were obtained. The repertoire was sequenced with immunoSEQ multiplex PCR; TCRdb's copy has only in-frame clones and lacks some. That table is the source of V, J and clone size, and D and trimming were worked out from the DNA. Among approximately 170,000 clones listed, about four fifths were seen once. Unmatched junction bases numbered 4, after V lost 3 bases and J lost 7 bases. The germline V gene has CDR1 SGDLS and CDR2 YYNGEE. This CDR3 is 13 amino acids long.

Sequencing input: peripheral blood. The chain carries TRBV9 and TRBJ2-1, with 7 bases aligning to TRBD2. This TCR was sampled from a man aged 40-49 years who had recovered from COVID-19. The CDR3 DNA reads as TGTGCCAGCAGCGGTAGCGGGCTAAATGAGCAGTTCTTC. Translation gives CASSGSGLNEQFF. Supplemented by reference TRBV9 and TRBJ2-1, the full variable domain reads DSGVTQTPKHLITATGQRVTLRCSPRSGDLSVYWYQQSLDQGLQFLIQYYNGEERAKGNILERFSAQQFPDLHSELNLSSLELGDSALYFCASSGSGLNEQFFGPGTRLTVL.